This T cell receptor beta chain was retrieved from a study of blood T cells in healthy people across ages. Study conclusions and caveats: A roughly linear age-dependent decrease characterized TCR beta diversity per million T cells. Diversity figures derived from one million T cells were judged to underestimate the true value.

V lost 0 bases to trimming and J lost 7 bases; unmatched junction nucleotides: 8. This CDR3 has 17 amino acids. Germline V gene data show CDR1 as SGHDT and CDR2 as YYEEEE. This clonotype was counted a few times. Its specificity is unknown. PCR was performed a second time for roughly 6 to 12 cycles using a sample-barcoded 5' primer and a J-beta primer mix. TCRdb passed the 5' RACE reads through MiXCR, listing each CDR3 protein once. Of approximately 960,000 distinct CDR3 sequences in the sample, just under 30% were seen once. These data are also associated with another study on T cells of mothers and their children. That report notes: Biologically related mothers and children overlapped slightly more than unrelated pairs, a non-significant difference. Across the analysis, no persistent microchimeric T cell clones were detected.

V is TRBV5-6 and J is TRBJ2-2, with 11 nucleotides matching TRBD1. This clonotype originated in a woman between 40 and 55 years old in good health. The sample consisted of blood. CDR3 coding DNA: TGTGCCAGCAGCTTGGCCCTCGGACAGGGGGCTGGCGGGGAGCTGTTTTTT. As protein: CASSLALGQGAGGELFF.